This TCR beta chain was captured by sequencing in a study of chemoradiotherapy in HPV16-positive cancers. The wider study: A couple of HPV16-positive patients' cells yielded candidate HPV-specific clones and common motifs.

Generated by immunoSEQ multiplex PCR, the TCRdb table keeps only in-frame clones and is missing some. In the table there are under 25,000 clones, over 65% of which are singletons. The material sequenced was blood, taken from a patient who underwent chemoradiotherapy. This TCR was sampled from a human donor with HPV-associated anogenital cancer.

The CDR3 coding sequence is TGTGCCAGCCCGATGACAGGTAGCGGGGGCTCTATGGGAGAGACCCAGTACTTC. Encoded protein: CASPMTGSGGSMGETQYF. The J gene is TRBJ2-5, the V gene TRBV21-1; the table assigns TRBD2, which was not confirmed against the DNA. TRBV21-1 is a listed pseudogene. The CDR3 consists of 18 residues.